The 9 T cell receptor beta chains below all came from one sample that was sequenced in a study of T cells of healthy individuals. MiXCR was run by TCRdb on the 5' RACE reads, yielding one entry per CDR3 protein. The table shows about 63,000 distinct CDR3 sequences, with about a sixth occurring only once. Source of these receptors: a human donor in good health.

This chain links TRBV2 with TRBJ2-1; TRBD2 matches 7 bases. The CDR3 totals 15 residues. Germline V gene sequence: CDR1 SNHLY, CDR2 FYNNEI. With V trimmed by 1 base and J by 4 bases, 4 bases remained unmatched. The DNA for the CDR3 is TGTGCCAGCAGTGAAGAATGGGAGGGGTACAATGAGCAGTTCTTC. Protein product: CASSEEWEGYNEQFF.

This clonotype was counted a few times. The chain links TRBV29-1 to TRBJ1-2; no reliable D call. Trimming stripped 8 bases from V and 3 bases from J, with 22 bases between. Germline V CDR1 and CDR2: SQVTM, ANQGSEA. This CDR3 region has 15 residues. This chain's CDR3 is CSSRRASTIDYGYTF. CDR3 nucleotides: TGCAGCTCAAGGAGGGCCTCGACTATCGACTATGGCTACACCTTC.

The DNA of the CDR3 is TGTGCCATCAGTGGAGGGGCTAGCGGCACAGATACGCAGTATTTT. It codes for CAISGGASGTDTQYF. The chain combines TRBV10-3 with TRBJ2-3, with D perhaps matching TRBD2 (6 bases). This CDR3 is 15 amino acids long. Germline assignment: CDR1 ENHRY and CDR2 SYGVKD. Trimming stripped 4 bases from V and 1 base from J, with 12 bases between.

This clonotype has just a few counts. The chain uses TRBV5-1 and TRBJ2-1; no clear D. V was shortened by 0 bases and J by 8 bases, with 9 bases between the two germline ends. The germline CDR1 and CDR2 sequences are SGHRS and YFSETQ. The CDR3 consists of 13 residues. The CDR3 spells CASSLDAGDEQFF. CDR3 DNA sequence: TGCGCCAGCAGCTTGGACGCTGGTGATGAGCAGTTCTTC.

This clonotype was detected only a few times. The gene calls are TRBV6-5 and TRBJ2-4; 10 bases are shared with TRBD1. The germline gives CDR1 MNHEY, CDR2 SVGAGI. The CDR3 extends over 14 amino acids. V was clipped by 9 bases and J by 3 bases; unmatched bases: 5. CDR3 DNA: TGTGCCAGTGCGGACAGGGGGGTCAAAAACATTCAGTACTTC. Protein product: CASADRGVKNIQYF.

Ten or more counts support this clonotype. V gene TRBV5-4 combines with J gene TRBJ2-6; no definite D call. Trimming removed 4 bases at V and 12 bases at J, with 11 bases between. CDR3 length: 12 amino acids. The germline V gene has CDR1 SGHNT and CDR2 YYREEE (reference sequence). CDR3 nucleotide sequence: TGTGCCAGCAGCCCAGCTTGTTTCGTCCTGACTTTC. Translated: CASSPACFVLTF.

This CDR3 reads CASSQVYYEQYF. The CDR3 nucleotides read TGTGCCAGCAGCCAAGTCTACTACGAGCAGTACTTC. The chain couples TRBV3-1 to TRBJ2-7; no definite D call. The CDR3 covers 12 residues. In germline, CDR1 is LGHDT, CDR2 YNNKEL (reference sequence). The germline V and J ends were trimmed by 1 base and 3 bases, with 4 bases remaining between them.

This clonotype has only a few counts. This chain links TRBV9 with TRBJ2-7; perhaps TRBD1 as D (6 bases). V was clipped by 0 bases and J by 6 bases, with 16 bases between them. Germline CDR1 and CDR2: SGDLS and YYNGEE. The CDR3 covers 15 residues. CDR3 sequence reads: CASSVGIGGQAEQYF. The CDR3 bases are TGTGCCAGCAGCGTAGGTATAGGGGGTCAGGCCGAGCAGTACTTC.

V gene TRBV7-9 combines with J gene TRBJ2-7; the match to TRBD2 covers 7 bases. Germline V gene lookup returns CDR1 SEHNR and CDR2 FQNEAQ (reference sequence). This CDR3 spans 15 amino acids. V lost 6 bases and J lost 4; bases outside the gene matches: 12. The CDR3 sequence: CASSSEGSGFYEQYF. The CDR3 coding sequence is TGTGCCAGCAGTTCTGAGGGTAGCGGGTTTTACGAGCAGTACTTC.